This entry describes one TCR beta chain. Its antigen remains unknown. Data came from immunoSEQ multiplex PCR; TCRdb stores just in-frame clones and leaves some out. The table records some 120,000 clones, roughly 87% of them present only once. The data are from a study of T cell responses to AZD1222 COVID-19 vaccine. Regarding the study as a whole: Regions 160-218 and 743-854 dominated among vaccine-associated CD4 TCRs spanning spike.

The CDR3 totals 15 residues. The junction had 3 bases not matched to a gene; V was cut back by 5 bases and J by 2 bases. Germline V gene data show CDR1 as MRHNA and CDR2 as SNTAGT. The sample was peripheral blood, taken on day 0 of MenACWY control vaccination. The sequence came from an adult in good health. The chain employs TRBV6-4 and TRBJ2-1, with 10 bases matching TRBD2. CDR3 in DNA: TGTGCCAGCAGTCTAACTAGCGGGACCTACAATGAGCAGTTCTTC. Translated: CASSLTSGTYNEQFF.